These 5 T cell receptor beta chains were sequenced from one sample in a study of T cells after yellow fever vaccination. TCRdb reprocessed the 5' RACE reads via MiXCR and lists one record per CDR3 protein. This sample carries around 30,000 distinct CDR3 sequences, less than 5.5% of them seen once, and the ten largest clones take about two fifths. Material: CD8+ T cells sorted from PBMCs, obtained 10 days after the yellow fever booster vaccination. All receptors come from a man aged 25 to 45 who received the YFV17D yellow fever vaccine.

Regarding this clonotype: This may be a read error, as it is one base from a much larger clone. The chain has TRBV27 and TRBJ2-1, with a tentative D call TRBD2 (8 bases). The CDR3 length is 15 residues. Germline-derived CDR1 and CDR2 are MNHEY and SMNVEV (reference sequence). V lost 2 bases to trimming and J lost 6 bases, with 14 bases between them. The CDR3 here is CASSLDGRGLNEQFF. The CDR3 coding sequence is TGTGCCAGCAGTTTAGACGGGAGGGGGCTCAATGAGCAGTTCTTC.

This clonotype occurred many times. The chain carries TRBV7-8 and TRBJ2-1; D call uncertain. Germline values: CDR1 SGHVS, CDR2 FQNEAQ. CDR3 length: 12 amino acids. Trimming shortened V by 0 bases and J by 9 bases, and 6 bases separated the two germline ends. Here the CDR3 reads CASSLATVEQFF. In DNA form, the CDR3 reads TGTGCCAGCAGCTTAGCGACGGTTGAGCAGTTCTTC. Drawing the rest from reference TRBV7-8 and TRBJ2-1, the complete variable domain is GAGVSQSPRYKVAKRGQDVALRCDPISGHVSLFWYQQALGQGPEFLTYFQNEAQLDKSGLPSDRFFAERPEGSVSTLKIQRTQQEDSAVYLCASSLATVEQFFGPGTRLTVL.

This clonotype was seen ten or more times. V and J are TRBV28 and TRBJ2-7, with 10 bases matching TRBD1. Per the germline V gene, CDR1 is MDHEN and CDR2 is SYDVKM. CDR3 size: 16 residues. The junction had 14 bases not matched to a gene; V was cut back by 6 bases and J by 6 bases. The CDR3 DNA follows: TGTGCCAGCAGCGCCAACACCGGGACAGGGGCCTCCGAGCAGTACTTC. This encodes CASSANTGTGASEQYF. The full variable domain, its missing parts supplied by reference TRBV28 and TRBJ2-7, is DVKVTQSSRYLVKRTGEKVFLECVQDMDHENMFWYRQDPGLGLRLIYFSYDVKMKEKGDIPEGYSVSREKKERFSLILESASTNQTSMYLCASSANTGTGASEQYFGPGTRLTVT.

This clonotype has at least ten counts. V usage is TRBV30 and J usage is TRBJ2-7, with 8 bases aligning to TRBD1. This CDR3 comprises 15 residues. Germline-derived CDR1 and CDR2 are GTSNPN and SVGIG (reference sequence). With V trimmed by 0 bases and J by 4 bases, 8 bases remained unmatched. CDR3 amino acids: CAWSVAGTGYYEQYF. DNA for the CDR3: TGTGCCTGGAGTGTAGCCGGGACAGGTTATTACGAGCAGTACTTC.

This clonotype appeared many times. The chain links TRBV20-1 to TRBJ2-1; 11 positions agree with TRBD1. The CDR3 has 13 amino acids. With 6 bases clipped from V and 6 bases from J, the junction kept 4 bases outside the gene matches. Per the germline V gene, CDR1 is DFQATT and CDR2 is SNEGSKA (reference sequence). The CDR3 region has the DNA TGCAGTGCGCCGGGACAGGGGGGCAATGAGCAGTTCTTC. Translating it yields CSAPGQGGNEQFF.